One and the same sample provided the 11 T cell receptor beta chains below, sequenced in a study of blood T cell repertoires in COVID-19. TCRdb's table, derived via immunoSEQ multiplex PCR, lists solely in-frame clones and lacks some. Of about 23,000 clones in the sample, 80% to 90% were seen once. The source material was peripheral blood. The receptor source for this set is a woman older than 75 with acute or convalescent COVID-19.

A single count supports this clone. The chain recombines TRBV7-2 with TRBJ2-2; perhaps TRBD1 as D (6 bases). V was shortened by 6 bases and J by 5 bases, with 13 bases between the two germline ends. Germline V gene data show CDR1 as SGHTA and CDR2 as FQGNSA. This CDR3 has 14 residues. CDR3 nucleotide sequence: TGTGCCAGCAGGTCGGGACAACATACCGGGGAGCTGTTTTTT. Encoded protein: CASRSGQHTGELFF.

Notes on this clone: One end of the junction does not line up with germline, which may come from a read error. The CDR3 region is CASSLKGSIDTQYF. As DNA, the CDR3 is TGTGCCAGCAGTTTAAAAGGGAGCATAGATACGCAGTATTTT. The genes are TRBV27 and TRBJ2-3; D may be TRBD2 (5 bases). The CDR3 runs 14 residues. Germline V gene sequence: CDR1 MNHEY, CDR2 SMNVEV (reference sequence).

The chain has TRBV29-1 and TRBJ1-4, with 8 bases aligning to TRBD1. In germline, CDR1 is SQVTM, CDR2 ANQGSEA. This CDR3 spans 14 amino acids. V lost 6 bases to trimming and J lost 3 bases; unmatched junction nucleotides: 6. DNA for the CDR3: TGCAGCGTCGACAGGGGCCTACCTAATGAAAAACTGTTTTTT. Translated, it gives CSVDRGLPNEKLFF.

V is TRBV18 and J is TRBJ1-3; the D is unclear. The V end lost 6 bases, the J end lost 4 bases, and 16 bases lay between the germline ends. Germline CDR1 KGHSH, CDR2 LQKENI. The CDR3 totals 15 residues. In nucleotides, the CDR3 is TGTGCCAGCTCCCCTACAGAAACTGCGGGAAACACCATATATTTT. Amino acids: CASSPTETAGNTIYF.

V gene TRBV7-8 combines with J gene TRBJ2-3, with D unclear. CDR1 is SGHVS, CDR2 FQNEAQ, per germline. CDR3 size: 12 residues. V lost 5 bases to trimming and J lost 3 bases, with 6 bases between them. The CDR3 DNA sequence: TGTGCCAGCAGCCCGAGGACAGATACGCAGTATTTT. It translates to CASSPRTDTQYF.

The V and J genes are TRBV3-1 (or the pseudogene TRBV3-2) and TRBJ2-3; tentative D call: TRBD2 (6 bases). Trimming left V 3 bases short and J 7 bases short, with 17 bases between. There are 15 residues in the CDR3. CDR1 LGHDT and CDR2 YNNKEL come from the germline V gene (reference sequence). The CDR3 loop is CASSQGRGAGNTQYF. Written as DNA, the CDR3 is TGTGCCAGCAGCCAGGGTCGAGGGGCGGGGAATACGCAGTATTTT.

This clone was found once. The chain uses TRBV18 and TRBJ2-2; 9 positions agree with TRBD2. Germline assignment: CDR1 KGHSH and CDR2 LQKENI. CDR3 size: 15 residues. Losses at the gene ends were 5 bases for V and 5 bases for J; bases not matched to a gene: 6. The CDR3 reads CASSVGSGSTGELFF. CDR3 nucleotide sequence: TGTGCCAGCTCAGTTGGTAGCGGGAGTACCGGGGAGCTGTTTTTT.

The rearrangement joins TRBV12-3 or TRBV12-4 to TRBJ1-2; D uncertain. V was clipped by 6 bases and J by 4 bases, with 9 bases between them. The length of the CDR3 is 12 residues. DNA of the CDR3: TGTGCCAGCAGCCCGGGATCCTATGGCTACACCTTC. Translating gives CASSPGSYGYTF.

The chain employs TRBV4-3 and TRBJ2-1; TRBD2 aligns across 11 bases. Germline V gene sequence: CDR1 LGHNA, CDR2 YSLEER. The trim removed 1 base at V and 9 bases at J, leaving 8 bases unmatched. The CDR3 spans 16 residues. CDR3 amino acids: CASSQGRTSGGSEQFF. CDR3 in DNA: TGCGCCAGCAGCCAAGGAAGAACTAGCGGGGGTAGTGAGCAGTTCTTC.

The chain joins TRBV6-5 to TRBJ1-5; 8 bases fit TRBD1. The CDR3 is 13 amino acids. The J segment lost 6 bases and the V segment lost 8 bases, leaving 6 bases of the junction unmatched. Germline CDR1 is MNHEY and CDR2 is SVGAGI. The CDR3 nucleotides are TGTGCCAGCCGAGACAGGGGAACTCAGCCCCAGCATTTT. Translation: CASRDRGTQPQHF.

This sequence joins TRBV7-6 and TRBJ2-1, with 9 bases matching TRBD2. Germline V gene sequence: CDR1 SGHVS, CDR2 FNYEAQ. This CDR3 has 16 amino acids. V lost 7 bases and J lost 7; bases outside the gene matches: 14. This chain's CDR3 is CASTIVVSSGKNEQFF. CDR3 bases: TGTGCCAGCACCATAGTGGTCTCTAGCGGGAAGAATGAGCAGTTCTTC.